This passage covers 16 T cell receptor beta chains from one sample sequenced in a study of radiotherapy plus CTLA-4 blockade in lung cancer (dated by TCRdb to the late 2010s). Libraries were constructed by the immunoSEQ multiplex PCR assay. As stored in TCRdb, this immuneACCESS dataset retains in-frame rearrangements with V and J assigned. A fraction of the clones does not appear; measured against another copy, unresolved V genes explain less than half of the discrepancy, and the remainder lacks a known reason. The sample data list about 24,000 clones, and around 71% of these were observed just once. Approximately 3% of the sample is taken by the ten largest. Specimen: peripheral blood, collected from a patient treated with radiotherapy plus ipilimumab. The receptors derive from a human donor with non-small cell lung cancer whose response to radiotherapy plus ipilimumab could not be evaluated.

With respect to this clone: At one end the junction does not follow the germline gene, possibly because of a read error. Other DNA sequences in the sample encode the same CDR3. The chain has TRBV4-3 and TRBJ1-5; D is unclear. This CDR3 comprises 17 residues. Germline V lookup: CDR1 LGHNA, CDR2 YSLEER. The CDR3 is CASSQGRGPGNNQPQHF. CDR3 nucleotide sequence: TGCGCCAGCAGTCAAGGAAGAGGGCCGGGAAACAATCAGCCCCAGCATTTT.

The chain uses TRBV29-1 and TRBJ2-5; D possibly corresponds to TRBD2 (5 bases). Germline-derived CDR1 and CDR2 are SQVTM and ANQGSEA. This CDR3 has 13 residues. Between the trimmed V and J ends, which lost 3 bases and 5 bases, there was a span of 13 bases. CDR3 amino acids: CSVDSGSVETQYF. Written as DNA, the CDR3 is TGCAGCGTTGACTCGGGTAGCGTGGAGACCCAGTACTTC.

The chain links TRBV19 to TRBJ2-1; a possible D gene is TRBD2 (6 bases). In germline, CDR1 is LNHDA, CDR2 SQIVND (reference sequence). Trimming took off 9 bases at V and 0 bases at J, with 18 bases between the two ends. The CDR3 is 16 amino acids. The CDR3 protein is CASLGGADSSYNEQFF. The DNA for the CDR3 is TGTGCCAGCCTAGGAGGGGCGGATAGCTCCTACAATGAGCAGTTCTTC.

This clone occurred a few times. The chain carries TRBV14 and TRBJ2-2; D not resolved. V lost 0 bases and J lost 4, with 15 bases in between. From germline, CDR1 is SGHDN and CDR2 FVKESK. CDR3 length equals 17 residues. The CDR3 reads CASSQESELRPTGELFF. The CDR3 nucleotides are TGTGCCAGCAGCCAAGAAAGTGAACTTCGCCCCACCGGGGAGCTGTTTTTT.

J is TRBJ1-5 and V is TRBV15; TRBD1 is a possible D gene (5 bases). Germline CDR1 reads LNHNV; CDR2 reads YYDKDF (reference sequence). V was cut by 1 base and J by 3 bases, with 10 bases left in between. The CDR3 has 15 residues. CDR3 region: CATSRGGADNQPQHF. The CDR3 bases are TGTGCCACCAGCAGAGGTGGGGCCGACAATCAGCCCCAGCATTTT.

This sequence joins TRBV5-6 and TRBJ2-2, with TRBD2 matching 9 bases. This CDR3 has 15 residues. V lost 6 bases, J lost 4 bases, and 7 bases stayed unmatched. Germline V gives CDR1 SGHDT, CDR2 YYEEEE. The CDR3 sequence is CASNLAGEGTGELFF. The DNA for the CDR3 is TGTGCCAGCAACTTAGCGGGAGAGGGCACCGGGGAGCTGTTTTTT. Drawing the rest from reference TRBV5-6 and TRBJ2-2, the complete variable domain is DAGVTQSPTHLIKTRGQQVTLRCSPKSGHDTVSWYQQALGQGPQFIFQYYEEEERQRGNFPDRFSGHQFPNYSSELNVNALLLGDSALYLCASNLAGEGTGELFFGEGSRLTVL.

This clone has more than one count but fewer than ten. V is TRBV2 and J is TRBJ1-1; unclear D gene. Germline CDR1 and CDR2: SNHLY and FYNNEI. The CDR3 length is 12 residues. The germline V and J ends were trimmed by 5 bases and 12 bases, with 16 bases remaining between them. CDR3 amino acids: CASSYDSNSPFF. The CDR3 DNA follows: TGTGCCAGCAGTTACGACTCCAACTCACCTTTCTTT. Full variable domain (rest looked up from reference TRBV2 and TRBJ1-1): EPEVTQTPSHQVTQMGQEVILRCVPISNHLYFYWYRQILGQKVEFLVSFYNNEISEKSEIFDDQFSVERPDGSNFTLKIRSTKLEDSAMYFCASSYDSNSPFFGQGTRLTVV.

By sample fraction, this clone is medium-sized (0.01 to 0.1%). The J gene is TRBJ1-1, the V gene TRBV4-1; TRBD1 agrees at 7 bases. Germline lookup yields CDR1 MGHRA and CDR2 YSYEKL. The V and J ends lost 3 bases and 7 bases, in that order; junction bases with no gene match: 11. This CDR3 comprises 15 residues. The CDR3 loop is CASSHGQGEVDEAFF. The CDR3 DNA reads as TGCGCCAGCAGCCACGGTCAGGGGGAGGTCGATGAAGCTTTCTTT.

A single count supports this clone. The chain uses TRBV5-1 and TRBJ2-4; a possible D gene is TRBD2 (6 bases). Between the trimmed V and J ends, which lost 0 bases and 1 base, there was a span of 11 bases. Germline V gives CDR1 SGHRS, CDR2 YFSETQ. CDR3 size: 16 residues. CDR3 residues: CASSLEGLAAKNIQYF. DNA for the CDR3: TGCGCCAGCAGCTTGGAGGGGCTAGCGGCCAAAAACATTCAGTACTTC.

The rearrangement uses TRBV18 and TRBJ2-1; possibly TRBD1 for D (6 bases). CDR3 length: 13 amino acids. Trimming pared 3 bases from V and 15 bases from J, leaving 18 bases between. CDR1 is KGHSH and CDR2 is LQKENI in the germline V gene. CDR3 residues: CASSPIPRQGLFF. CDR3 in DNA: TGTGCCAGCTCACCGATCCCCCGGCAGGGGCTGTTCTTC. Variable domain in full (rest from reference TRBV18 and TRBJ2-1): NAGVMQNPRHLVRRRGQEARLRCSPMKGHSHVYWYRQLPEEGLKFMVYLQKENIIDESGMPKERFSAEFPKEGPSILRIQQVVRGDSAAYFCASSPIPRQGLFFGPGTRLTVL.

This chain connects TRBV5-6 to TRBJ2-2; 12 bases line up with TRBD1. This CDR3 region has 15 residues. From germline, CDR1 is SGHDT and CDR2 YYEEEE. V gave up 6 bases and J gave up 6 bases; unmatched junction bases: 6. The CDR3 DNA reads TGTGCCAGCAACCGGGACAGGGGGCAGGCCGGGGAGCTGTTTTTT. Amino acids: CASNRDRGQAGELFF.

The rearrangement joins TRBV9 to TRBJ2-1, with D uncertain. Looked up from germline, CDR1 is SGDLS and CDR2 is YYNGEE. The CDR3 is 13 residues long. Trimming stripped 0 bases from V and 9 bases from J, with 10 bases between. In DNA, the CDR3 is TGTGCCAGCAGCGTAGCTCTGTACGGTGAGCAGTTCTTC. It specifies CASSVALYGEQFF.

This clone was seen more than once but under ten times. The chain couples TRBV6-5 to TRBJ1-2, with 7 bases lining up with TRBD1. CDR1 and CDR2 from the germline V gene are MNHEY and SVGAGI. J lost 1 base, V lost 6 bases, and 11 bases had no gene match. CDR3 size: 16 residues. CDR3 sequence (DNA): TGTGCCAGCAGCTACGTGCGACAGGGAAATAACTATGGCTACACCTTC. Its protein is CASSYVRQGNNYGYTF.

The V gene is TRBV5-1, the J gene TRBJ2-5; D might be TRBD1 (6 bases). The CDR3 loop spans 14 amino acids. Trimming removed 3 bases at V and 2 bases at J, with 11 bases between. The germline gives CDR1 SGHRS, CDR2 YFSETQ. The CDR3 bases are TGCGCCAGCAGCTACTCAACAGGGCAAGAGACCCAGTACTTC. Translating it yields CASSYSTGQETQYF.

The V call is TRBV10-2, the J call TRBJ2-5, with 8 bases fitting TRBD2. V was clipped by 4 bases and J by 5 bases; unmatched bases: 12. The CDR3 totals 16 residues. From germline, CDR1 is WSHSY and CDR2 SAAADI. The CDR3 DNA reads as TGCGCCAGCAGTGGAGCTCGGGCGGGAGGAGTGGAGACCCAGTACTTC. Its protein is CASSGARAGGVETQYF.

The chain joins TRBV27 to TRBJ1-5; 9 nucleotides agree with TRBD1. Germline V gene data show CDR1 as MNHEY and CDR2 as SMNVEV (reference sequence). V trimming: 5 bases; J trimming: 7 bases; junction bases outside the gene matches: 6. This CDR3 has 14 residues. CDR3 region: CASSLTGGGQPQHF. CDR3 nucleotides: TGTGCCAGCAGTCTAACAGGGGGCGGACAGCCCCAGCATTTT.